This is a list of T cell receptor beta chains from one sample in a study of blood T cell repertoires in COVID-19. Sequencing used immunoSEQ multiplex PCR; TCRdb keeps in-frame clones, though not all of them. The data hold about 99,000 clones, with approximately 86% observed a single time. Sequencing was done on a sample of peripheral blood. The origin of the receptors is a man aged 50 to 59 with COVID-19, enrolled during active disease. CDR3s include the opening cysteine and the closing phenylalanine or tryptophan. D genes are given only for firm matches. The size field is filled for only some rows; it gives once, few, many or a size class.

-,once,TRBV29-1,TRBJ2-2,CSVPGRADGELFF,TGCAGCGTCCCCGGCAGGGCGGACGGGGAGCTGTTTTTT
-,-,TRBV29-1,TRBJ2-5,CSAQSGFQETQYF,TGCAGCGCACAATCCGGGTTCCAAGAGACCCAGTACTTC
-,-,TRBV7-8,TRBJ1-4,CASSSVSWEKLFF,TGTGCCAGCAGCTCCGTTAGCTGGGAAAAACTGTTTTTT
-,-,TRBV28,TRBJ1-4,CASRDIGNEKLFF,TGTGCCAGCAGGGACATCGGTAATGAAAAACTGTTTTTT
-,-,TRBV6-4,TRBJ2-1,CASSGQGNEQFF,TGTGCCAGCAGTGGTCAGGGAAATGAGCAGTTCTTC
-,-,TRBV28,TRBJ2-1,CASFPGSGLYEQFF,TGTGCCAGCTTTCCGGGCTCAGGGCTCTATGAGCAGTTCTTC
-,-,TRBV3-1/TRBV3-2,TRBJ1-2,CASSQPPTGIPLGNYGYTF,TGTGCCAGCAGCCAACCTCCGACAGGTATCCCGCTTGGAAACTATGGCTACACCTTC
TRBD1,-,TRBV29-1,TRBJ2-7,CSGRGQEHEQYF,TGCAGCGGGCGGGGACAGGAACACGAGCAGTACTTC
-,-,TRBV29-1,TRBJ1-1,CSGLPLNTEAFF,TGCAGCGGCCTACCATTGAACACTGAAGCTTTCTTT
-,-,TRBV5-1,TRBJ1-1,CASNLRAGSTEAFF,TGCGCCAGCAACCTCAGGGCGGGGAGCACTGAAGCTTTCTTT
TRBD2,once,TRBV7-6,TRBJ2-1,CASSFCWDRRLAGGPKYNEQFF,TGTGCCAGCAGCTTCTGTTGGGACAGGCGACTAGCGGGGGGTCCAAAATACAATGAGCAGTTCTTC
-,-,TRBV28,TRBJ1-1,CASSLGRGAFF,TGTGCCAGCAGTTTAGGCAGGGGAGCTTTCTTT
-,-,TRBV6-5,TRBJ1-3,CASSPLRDSGNTIYF,TGTGCCAGCAGTCCTCTCAGGGACTCTGGAAACACCATATATTTT
-,once,TRBV5-4,TRBJ1-2,CASSPTSNYGYTF,TGTGCCAGCAGCCCGACATCAAACTATGGCTACACCTTC
-,-,TRBV5-1,TRBJ2-7,CASSLDRSTYEQYF,TGCGCCAGCAGTCTCGACAGAAGCACCTACGAGCAGTACTTC
TRBD1,-,TRBV23-1,TRBJ2-7,CASSQHTTGQGAYEQYF,TGCGCCAGCAGTCAACATACAACGGGACAGGGGGCCTACGAGCAGTACTTC
-,many,TRBV7-2,TRBJ1-1,CASSLAQGNTEAFF,TGTGCCAGCAGCTTAGCGCAGGGTAACACTGAAGCTTTCTTT
-,once,TRBV3-1/TRBV3-2,TRBJ1-6,CASSLLAFGSPLHF,TGTGCCAGCAGCCTACTAGCTTTCGGTTCACCCCTCCACTTT
TRBD1,-,TRBV5-1,TRBJ1-6,CASSLDGQGYSPLHF,TGCGCCAGCAGCTTGGACGGACAGGGATATTCACCCCTCCACTTT
-,-,TRBV10-3,TRBJ2-4,CAISESNNPPGAQYF,TGTGCCATCAGTGAGTCCAACAACCCGCCTGGGGCTCAGTACTTC
TRBD1,-,TRBV7-9,TRBJ1-2,CASSFGQGVWGYTF,TGTGCCAGCAGCTTCGGACAGGGGGTTTGGGGCTACACCTTC
-,once,TRBV28,TRBJ1-6,CASSLDSLGSLHF,TGTGCCAGCAGTTTAGACAGCCTTGGGTCCCTCCACTTT
-,-,TRBV5-5,TRBJ2-2,CASSLSGLNTGELFF,TGTGCCAGCAGCTTGAGCGGGCTGAACACCGGGGAGCTGTTTTTT
TRBD1,-,TRBV6-2/TRBV6-3,TRBJ2-7,CASSDALGQGNSYEQYF,TGTGCCAGCAGTGACGCCCTAGGACAGGGAAATTCCTACGAGCAGTACTTC
-,-,TRBV9,TRBJ1-6,CASSVAADSPLHF,TGTGCCAGCAGCGTAGCCGCAGATTCACCCCTCCACTTT
-,-,TRBV24-1,TRBJ2-1,CATSDLEGPVNEQFF,TGTGCCACCAGTGATTTGGAGGGCCCGGTAAATGAGCAGTTCTTC
TRBD1,-,TRBV7-9,TRBJ1-4,CASSLGTGADSTNEKLFF,TGTGCCAGCAGCTTAGGGACAGGGGCTGACTCAACTAATGAAAAACTGTTTTTT
TRBD2,-,TRBV5-1,TRBJ2-5,CASSFTSGGAKTQYF,TGCGCCAGCAGCTTCACTAGCGGGGGGGCAAAGACCCAGTACTTC
-,-,TRBV5-7,TRBJ2-1,CASSLGREITSSYNEQFF,TGTGCCAGCAGCTTGGGCAGGGAAATCACGAGCTCCTACAATGAGCAGTTCTTC
-,-,TRBV5-1,TRBJ1-4,CASSLGGGPTNEKLFF,TGCGCCAGCAGCTTGGGAGGAGGCCCAACTAATGAAAAACTGTTTTTT
TRBD2,-,TRBV4-1,TRBJ2-7,CASSQALAGLSYEQYF,TGCGCCAGCAGCCAAGCCCTAGCGGGCCTCTCCTACGAGCAGTACTTC
-,-,TRBV7-9,TRBJ1-1,CASSSGQMNTEAFF,TGTGCCAGCAGCTCTGGACAGATGAACACTGAAGCTTTCTTT
-,-,TRBV29-1,TRBJ2-7,CSVSALIAYEQYF,TGCAGCGTTAGTGCGCTGATAGCCTACGAGCAGTACTTC
-,-,TRBV19,TRBJ1-1,CASSIGGPEAFF,TGTGCCAGTAGTATAGGGGGGCCTGAAGCTTTCTTT
-,-,TRBV5-6,TRBJ1-2,CASSWENYGYTF,TGTGCCAGCAGCTGGGAGAACTATGGCTACACCTTC
-,-,TRBV6-5,TRBJ1-2,CASSSGGGYTF,TGTGCCAGCAGTTCCGGTGGTGGCTACACCTTC
-,-,TRBV7-9,TRBJ2-3,CASSFYTDTQYF,TGTGCCAGCAGCTTCTACACAGATACGCAGTATTTT
TRBD1,-,TRBV5-4,TRBJ1-1,CASSFGGQGNTEAFF,TGTGCCAGCAGCTTTGGGGGACAGGGGAACACTGAAGCTTTCTTT
TRBD2,-,TRBV6-2/TRBV6-3,TRBJ2-3,CASSGTSVSTDTQYF,TGTGCCAGCAGTGGGACTAGCGTAAGCACAGATACGCAGTATTTT
-,-,TRBV28,TRBJ1-1,CASNTGRNTEAFF,TGTGCCAGCAACACAGGGAGGAACACTGAAGCTTTCTTT
-,few,TRBV19,TRBJ1-2,CASSKRQTLPNYGYTF,TGTGCCAGTAGTAAGCGACAGACCCTGCCTAACTATGGCTACACCTTC
TRBD2,-,TRBV13,TRBJ2-1,CASSSGTSGGHEQFF,TGTGCCAGCAGCTCCGGGACTAGCGGGGGACATGAGCAGTTCTTC
-,-,TRBV12-3/TRBV12-4,TRBJ1-2,CASSLSNNYGYTF,TGTGCCAGCAGTTTATCCAATAACTATGGCTACACCTTC
TRBD2,once,TRBV24-1,TRBJ2-3,CATSDLGGASTDTQYF,TGTGCCACCAGTGACCTCGGGGGGGCTAGCACAGATACGCAGTATTTT
-,-,TRBV27,TRBJ1-1,CASQSLHLGRGITTEAFF,TGTGCCAGCCAGTCCCTCCACCTCGGTAGGGGAATCACCACTGAAGCTTTCTTT
TRBD1,once,TRBV3-1/TRBV3-2,TRBJ2-1,CASSQVPGQGYNEQFF,TGTGCCAGCAGCCAAGTCCCCGGACAGGGCTACAATGAGCAGTTCTTC
TRBD2,-,TRBV5-1,TRBJ2-7,CASSVISGGNYEQYF,TGCGCCAGCAGCGTGATTAGCGGGGGGAATTACGAGCAGTACTTC
TRBD1,-,TRBV18,TRBJ1-1,CASSPPNRGHAEAFF,TGTGCCAGCTCACCACCGAACAGGGGGCACGCTGAAGCTTTCTTT
TRBD1,-,TRBV6-5,TRBJ1-2,CASSRTGGYGYTF,TGTGCCAGCAGCCGGACAGGGGGCTATGGCTACACCTTC
TRBD1,-,TRBV25-1,TRBJ2-2,CATGRTGNTGELFF,TGTGCCACCGGAAGGACAGGGAACACCGGGGAGCTGTTTTTT
-,-,TRBV4-1,TRBJ1-5,CASSQDPRQRNNQPQHF,TGCGCCAGCAGCCAAGATCCCCGACAGAGAAACAATCAGCCCCAGCATTTT
-,-,TRBV30,TRBJ2-5,CACNRDIRETQYF,TGTGCCTGCAACCGGGACATACGAGAGACCCAGTACTTC